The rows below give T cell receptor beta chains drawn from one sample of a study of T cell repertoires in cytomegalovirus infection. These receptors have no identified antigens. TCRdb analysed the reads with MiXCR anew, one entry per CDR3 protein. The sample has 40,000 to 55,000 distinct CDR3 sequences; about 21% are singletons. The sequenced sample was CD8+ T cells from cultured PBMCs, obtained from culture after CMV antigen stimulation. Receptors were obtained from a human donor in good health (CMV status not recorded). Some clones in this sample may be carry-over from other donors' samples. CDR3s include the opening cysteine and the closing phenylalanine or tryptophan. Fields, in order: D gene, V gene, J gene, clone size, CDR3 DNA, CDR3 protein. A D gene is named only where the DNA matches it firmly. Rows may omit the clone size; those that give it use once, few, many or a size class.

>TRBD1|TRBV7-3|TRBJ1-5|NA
TGTGCCAGCAGCGCATGCGGGACAGACCTACCCAATCAGCCCCAGCATTTT
CASSACGTDLPNQPQHF
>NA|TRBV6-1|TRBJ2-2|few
TGTGCCAGCAGTGAAGGAGGAGCGACCGGGGAGCTGTTTTTT
CASSEGGATGELFF
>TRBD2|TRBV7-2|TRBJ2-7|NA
TGTGCCAGCGCCCTTCCTAGCGGGGGGGCCCTCTACGAGCAGTACTTC
CASALPSGGALYEQYF
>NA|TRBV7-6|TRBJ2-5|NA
TGTGCCAGCAGCCCAACAGTGAACCAAGAGACCCAGTACTTC
CASSPTVNQETQYF
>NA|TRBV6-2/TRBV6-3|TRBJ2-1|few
TGTGCCAGCAGTTACACTGACAATGAGCAGTTCTTC
CASSYTDNEQFF
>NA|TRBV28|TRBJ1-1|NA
TGTGCCAGCAGTCCATTCGGACAGCATGAAGCTTTCTTT
CASSPFGQHEAFF
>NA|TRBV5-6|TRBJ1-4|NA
TGTGCCAGCAGCTTCGGCAGGGCGGAACTGTTTTTT
CASSFGRAELFF
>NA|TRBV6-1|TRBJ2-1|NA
TGTGCCAGCAGTCTATCCAATGAGCAGTTCTTC
CASSLSNEQFF
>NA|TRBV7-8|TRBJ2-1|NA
TGTGCCAGCAGCTCTATACATACAAGGGCCTACAATGAGCAGTTCTTC
CASSSIHTRAYNEQFF
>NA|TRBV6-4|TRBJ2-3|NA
TGTGCCAGCAGCGCCGAGGACCAAGCGAACACAGATACGCAGTATTTT
CASSAEDQANTDTQYF
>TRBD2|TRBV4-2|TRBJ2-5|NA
TGTGCCAGCAGCCAAGATAGGAGCGGCGGGGGGGAGACCCAGTACTTC
CASSQDRSGGGETQYF
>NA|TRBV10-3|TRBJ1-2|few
TGTGCCATCAGTGAGTCAGGAGGTCCTAACTATGGCTACACCTTC
CAISESGGPNYGYTF
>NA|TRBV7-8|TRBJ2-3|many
TGTGCCAGCAGCTCGATATCCGCCGGATGGTTGGCAGATACGCAGTATTTT
CASSSISAGWLADTQYF